The clone carrying this TCR beta chain was seen a handful of times. Trimming took off 0 bases at V and 2 bases at J, with 8 bases between the two ends. The V gene's germline CDR1 is LNHNV and CDR2 YYDKDF (reference sequence). This CDR3 has 14 amino acids. Authors of the study amplified TCR beta CDR3 regions from RNA transcripts. Researchers ran a first-round RT-PCR on the TCR CDR3 using the HTBI primer set. TCRdb analysed the multiplex PCR reads with MiXCR anew, one entry per CDR3 protein. The sample contains some 300,000 distinct CDR3 sequences, approximately 18% of which appear only once. These data belong to a study of T cells in Graves' hyperthyroidism and ophthalmopathy. Clinical symptoms, serum thyroxine, TRAb, thyroid ultrasound and orbital computed tomography informed diagnoses. The authors took PBMCs from 8 to 10 ml fresh peripheral blood.

This TCR derives from a man aged 50 to 59 with Graves' ophthalmopathy. Sequencing was carried out using blood. The chain combines TRBV15 with TRBJ2-7; perhaps TRBD1 as D (5 bases). CDR3 loop: CATSRDLQAYEQYF. The CDR3 DNA follows: TGTGCCACCAGCAGAGATCTACAGGCCTACGAGCAGTACTTC.